The 6 T cell receptor beta chains reported below all come from one sample, sequenced in a study of T cells in Graves' hyperthyroidism and ophthalmopathy. Researchers amplified the TCR beta CDR3 regions from RNA transcripts. HTBI primers were employed in a first-round RT-PCR of the TCR CDR3. TCRdb re-called the multiplex PCR reads through MiXCR, storing one row per CDR3 protein. The table records hundreds of thousands of distinct CDR3 sequences, 12% to 15% of them present only once. Sequencing was done on a sample of blood. The source of these receptors is a woman between 18 and 29 years old with Graves' hyperthyroidism.

This chain connects TRBV7-9 to TRBJ1-4; D is unclear. Trimming cost V 3 bases and J 8 bases, with 16 bases left between them. The CDR3 spans 15 residues. In germline, CDR1 is SEHNR, CDR2 FQNEAQ (reference sequence). The CDR3 here is CASSFIGSDGEKLFF. The CDR3 DNA sequence: TGTGCCAGCAGCTTTATAGGTTCTGACGGGGAAAAACTGTTTTTT.

This clonotype was seen many times. V is TRBV7-2 and J is TRBJ2-1; 11 bases are shared with TRBD2. Germline lookup yields CDR1 SGHTA and CDR2 FQGNSA. The CDR3 loop spans 16 amino acids. After removal of 5 bases from V and 4 bases from J, the junction contained 7 bases not matched to a gene. The CDR3 DNA follows: TGTGCCAGCAGCATACTAGCGGGAGTGAGGTACAATGAGCAGTTCTTC. Translating gives CASSILAGVRYNEQFF.

This clonotype came up a few times. The genes are TRBV6-2 or TRBV6-3 and TRBJ1-5; D unresolved. Trimming removed 2 bases from V and 3 bases from J, with 8 bases in between. The germline CDR1 and CDR2 sequences are MNHEY and SVGEGT. The length of the CDR3 is 14 residues. The CDR3 sequence is CASSYPQNNQPQHF. The CDR3 nucleotides read TGTGCCAGCAGTTACCCCCAGAACAATCAGCCCCAGCATTTT.

This clonotype has only a few counts. V is TRBV25-1 and J is TRBJ2-5; D possibly matches TRBD1 or TRBD2 (6 bases each). CDR3 size: 14 residues. V gave up 4 bases and J gave up 9 bases, with 18 bases separating them. CDR1 is MGHDK and CDR2 is SYGVNS in the germline V gene. The CDR3 DNA sequence: TGTGCCAGCAGTGTCACGGGGGCGAACAAGGCCCAGTACTTC. Its protein is CASSVTGANKAQYF.

This clonotype was counted at least ten times. J is TRBJ2-7 and V is TRBV11-2, with TRBD2 identical over 8 bases. Germline CDR1 is SGHAT and CDR2 is FQNNGV. V was clipped by 5 bases and J by 1 base; unmatched bases: 7. There are 15 residues in the CDR3. Written as DNA, the CDR3 is TGTGCCAGCAGCCACGGGACTAGAACTTCCTACGAGCAGTACTTC. It codes for CASSHGTRTSYEQYF.

The chain couples TRBV9 to TRBJ2-5; TRBD1 or TRBD2 may be the D gene (5 bases each). The V end lost 0 bases, the J end lost 4 bases, and 10 bases lay between the germline ends. The CDR3 has 14 amino acids. Germline V gene lookup returns CDR1 SGDLS and CDR2 YYNGEE. Here the CDR3 reads CASSVVSGGETQYF. The CDR3 DNA reads as TGTGCCAGCAGCGTAGTGTCTGGGGGAGAGACCCAGTACTTC.